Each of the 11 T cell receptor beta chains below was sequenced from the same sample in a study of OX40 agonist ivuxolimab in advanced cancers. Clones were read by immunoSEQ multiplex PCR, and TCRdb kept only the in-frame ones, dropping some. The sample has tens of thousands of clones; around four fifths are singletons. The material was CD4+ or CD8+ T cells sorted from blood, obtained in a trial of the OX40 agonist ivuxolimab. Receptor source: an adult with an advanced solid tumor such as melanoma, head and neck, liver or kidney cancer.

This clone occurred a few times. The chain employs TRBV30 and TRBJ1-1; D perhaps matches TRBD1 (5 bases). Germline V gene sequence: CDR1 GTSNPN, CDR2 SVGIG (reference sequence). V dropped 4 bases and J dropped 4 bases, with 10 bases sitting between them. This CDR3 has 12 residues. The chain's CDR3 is CAWTGTATEAFF. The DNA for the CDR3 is TGTGCCTGGACAGGGACTGCCACTGAAGCTTTCTTT.

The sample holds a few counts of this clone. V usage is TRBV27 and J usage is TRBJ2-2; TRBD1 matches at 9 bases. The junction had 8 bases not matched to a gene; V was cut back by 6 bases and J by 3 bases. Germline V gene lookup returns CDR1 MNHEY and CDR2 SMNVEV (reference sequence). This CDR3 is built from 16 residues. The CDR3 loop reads CASSLTGGGHTGELFF. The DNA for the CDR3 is TGTGCCAGCAGCCTTACAGGGGGCGGGCACACCGGGGAGCTGTTTTTT.

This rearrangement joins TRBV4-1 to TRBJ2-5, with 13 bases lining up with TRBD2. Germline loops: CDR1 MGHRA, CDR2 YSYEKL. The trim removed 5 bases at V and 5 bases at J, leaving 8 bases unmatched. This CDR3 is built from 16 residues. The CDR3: CASSSRTSGGFETQYF. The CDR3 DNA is TGCGCCAGCAGCTCCAGGACTAGCGGGGGTTTTGAGACCCAGTACTTC.

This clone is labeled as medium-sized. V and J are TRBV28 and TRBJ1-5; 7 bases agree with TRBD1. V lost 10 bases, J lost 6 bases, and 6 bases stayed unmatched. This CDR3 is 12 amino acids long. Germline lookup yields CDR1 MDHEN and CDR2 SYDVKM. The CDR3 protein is CAIGGGVQPQHF. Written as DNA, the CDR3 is TGTGCCATCGGAGGGGGCGTTCAGCCCCAGCATTTT.

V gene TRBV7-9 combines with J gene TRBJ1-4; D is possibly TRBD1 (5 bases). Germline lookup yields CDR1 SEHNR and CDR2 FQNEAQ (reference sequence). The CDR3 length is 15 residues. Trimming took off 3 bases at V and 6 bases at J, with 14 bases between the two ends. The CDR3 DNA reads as TGTGCCAGCAGCTTTCGCGGCAGGGTGTATGAAAAACTGTTTTTT. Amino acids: CASSFRGRVYEKLFF.

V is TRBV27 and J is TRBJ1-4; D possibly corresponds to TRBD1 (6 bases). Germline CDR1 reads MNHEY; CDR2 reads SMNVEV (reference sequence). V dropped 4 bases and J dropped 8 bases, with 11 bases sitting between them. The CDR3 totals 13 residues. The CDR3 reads CASSSGTLEKLFF. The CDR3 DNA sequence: TGTGCCAGCAGTTCCGGGACATTGGAAAAACTGTTTTTT.

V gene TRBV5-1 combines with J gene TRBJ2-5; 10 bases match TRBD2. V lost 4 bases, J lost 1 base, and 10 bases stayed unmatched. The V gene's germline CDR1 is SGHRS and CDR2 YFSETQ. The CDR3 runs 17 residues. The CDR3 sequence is CASSLLLAGVGQETQYF. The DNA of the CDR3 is TGCGCCAGCAGCCTTTTGCTAGCGGGAGTGGGCCAAGAGACCCAGTACTTC.

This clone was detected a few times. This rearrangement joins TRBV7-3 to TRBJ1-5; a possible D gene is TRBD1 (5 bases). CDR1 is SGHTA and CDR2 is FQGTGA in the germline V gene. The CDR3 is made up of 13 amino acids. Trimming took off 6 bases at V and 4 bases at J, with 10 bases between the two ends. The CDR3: CASSRDLNQPQHF. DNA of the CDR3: TGTGCCAGCAGTCGGGACCTAAATCAGCCCCAGCATTTT.

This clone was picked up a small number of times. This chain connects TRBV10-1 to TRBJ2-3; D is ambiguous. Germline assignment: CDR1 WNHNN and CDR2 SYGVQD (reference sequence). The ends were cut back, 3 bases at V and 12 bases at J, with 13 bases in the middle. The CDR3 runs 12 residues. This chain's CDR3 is CASSEGPLSQYF. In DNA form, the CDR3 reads TGCGCCAGCAGTGAAGGTCCCCTTTCCCAGTATTTT.

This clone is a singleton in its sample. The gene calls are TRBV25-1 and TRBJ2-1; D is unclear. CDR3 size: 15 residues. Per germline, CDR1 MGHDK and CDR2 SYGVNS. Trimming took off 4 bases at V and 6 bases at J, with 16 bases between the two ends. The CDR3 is CASSARERFPNEQFF. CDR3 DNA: TGTGCCAGCAGTGCCCGAGAGCGCTTCCCCAATGAGCAGTTCTTC.

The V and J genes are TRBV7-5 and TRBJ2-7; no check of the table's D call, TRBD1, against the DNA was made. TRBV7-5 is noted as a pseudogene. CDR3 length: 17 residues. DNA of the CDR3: TGTGCCAGAAGCTCCCCCCGAGGGGCAGGGGAAGTATACGAGCAGTACTTC. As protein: CARSSPRGAGEVYEQYF.